This paragraph covers one TCR beta chain sequence. Donors were all healthy Caucasians. The data were taken from a study of identical twins. TCRdb analysed the 5' RACE reads with MiXCR anew, one entry per CDR3 protein. The table records some 730,000 distinct CDR3 sequences, around a sixth of them present only once. Trimming took 5 bases from V and 6 from J; bases not matched to a gene: 4. Germline CDR1 and CDR2: SGHRS and YFSETQ. The CDR3 runs 13 residues. A further study also used this sample, focusing on T cells expressing NK-cell markers. From that paper: Dominant NKG2C+ clonotypes were found to form about 1.0-7.5% of CD8+ T cells in over five donors. It was still unclear whether expanded NKG2C+ T cell clones were HCMV specific.

J is TRBJ2-1 and V is TRBV5-1; 8 bases fit TRBD2. The source of this sequence is a woman aged 18-29 years in good health. Sequencing was carried out using PBMCs. CDR3 nucleotide sequence: TGCGCCAGCAGGAAAGGGACTAGCAATGAGCAGTTCTTC. Its protein is CASRKGTSNEQFF.